This T cell receptor (beta chain) appears in the sequencing data of a study of molecular identifiers for immune sequencing clone quantification. Notes on the study in general: More than 98% of effector molecules, versus under 1% of naive-cell molecules, belonged to clones above 20 RNA copies.

Generation of bulk TCR libraries relied on previously described methods and listed TCR primers. TCRdb re-analysed the PCR reads in MiXCR, keeping a single row per CDR3 protein. The sample lists fewer than 45,000 distinct CDR3 sequences; over 15% were seen once. Sorting selected naive CD8 T cells with a CD8+CD4-CCR7+CD45RA+ phenotype. This clonotype was counted a few times. Its antigen is as yet unknown. V trimming: 5 bases; J trimming: 10 bases; junction bases outside the gene matches: 3. This CDR3 has 14 residues. The germline CDR1 and CDR2 sequences are LNHDA and SQIVND (reference sequence). The rearrangement links TRBV19 to TRBJ2-1; 15 bases line up with TRBD2. This TCR derives from a human donor in good health. Some libraries in this study had Jurkat cell RNA spiked in. The sequencing sample was made of naive CD8+ T cells from blood, with Jurkat cell RNA spiked in. The subset was: FACS-sorted CD8+CD4-CCR7+CD45RA+ naive T cells. The CDR3 nucleotides are TGTGCCAGTAGTTTCGGACTAGCGGGGGGGGAGCAGTTCTTC. It encodes CASSFGLAGGEQFF. Variable domain in full (rest from reference TRBV19 and TRBJ2-1): DGGITQSPKYLFRKEGQNVTLSCEQNLNHDAMYWYRQDPGQGLRLIYYSQIVNDFQKGDIAEGYSVSREKKESFPLTVTSAQKNPTAFYLCASSFGLAGGEQFFGPGTRLTVL.